This T cell receptor (beta chain) comes out of a study of T cell changes during pregnancy in multiple sclerosis. Only in-frame clones appear in the TCRdb table, and some are missing; sequencing was by immunoSEQ multiplex PCR. The sample includes about 60,000 clones, 90% to 95% of them seen just once. The ends lost 1 base at V and 7 bases at J; junction bases unmatched: 3. The CDR3 is 14 residues long. Germline V gene data show CDR1 as SGHTA and CDR2 as FQGNSA. The chain has TRBV7-2 and TRBJ1-2; 10 positions agree with TRBD1. This material consisted of peripheral blood, taken after pregnancy. The sequence came from a female donor with multiple sclerosis, enrolled in a pregnancy study. The CDR3 DNA follows: TGTGCCAGCAGCTTAGGACAGGGGGCCCGTGGCTACACCTTC. Its protein product is CASSLGQGARGYTF.